The clone carrying this T cell receptor (beta chain) was found many times. The data derive from a study of blood T cell repertoires in COVID-19. Across the study: Researchers got acute and convalescent COVID-19 samples from the United States, Italy and Spain.

The CDR3 has 17 amino acids. The V segment lost 1 base and the J segment 0 bases; nucleotides outside the gene matches: 6. Germline values: CDR1 MGHRA, CDR2 YSYEKL. The assay was immunoSEQ multiplex PCR, and TCRdb's table has in-frame clones only and misses some. This table holds some 200,000 clones, 84% found once. The gene calls are TRBV4-1 and TRBJ2-3; 8 bases are shared with TRBD2. Specimen: peripheral blood. The source is a man aged 30 to 39 with active or convalescent COVID-19. CDR3: CASSQVWASGSTDTQYF. Written as DNA, the CDR3 is TGCGCCAGCAGCCAAGTTTGGGCTAGCGGGAGCACAGATACGCAGTATTTT.